The 2 T cell receptor beta chains given below trace back to one sample, sequenced in a study of cytotoxic CD8 clonotypes in ibrutinib-treated CLL. Sequenced by immunoSEQ multiplex PCR; TCRdb stores in-frame clones only, minus some. The sample carries 300,000 to 350,000 clones, about 77% recorded once. Sequencing was performed on PBMCs, taken before ibrutinib treatment. These receptors were obtained from a human donor with chronic lymphocytic leukemia.

V usage is TRBV29-1 and J usage is TRBJ1-1, with D uncertain. The CDR3 is made up of 10 amino acids. CDR1 is SQVTM and CDR2 is ANQGSEA in the germline V gene. V lost 2 bases to trimming and J lost 7 bases, with 5 bases between them. The CDR3 protein is CSVERVEAFF. CDR3 sequence (DNA): TGCAGCGTTGAACGGGTTGAAGCTTTCTTT. Complete variable domain (other parts from reference TRBV29-1 and TRBJ1-1): SAVISQKPSRDICQRGTSLTIQCQVDSQVTMMFWYRQQPGQSLTLIATANQGSEATYESGFVIDKFPISRPNLTFSTLTVSNMSPEDSSIYLCSVERVEAFFGQGTRLTVV.

The genes are TRBV5-6 and TRBJ1-2; D remains ambiguous. CDR1 and CDR2 from the germline V gene are SGHDT and YYEEEE. The CDR3 sequence is 15 residues long. Trimming pared 1 base from V and 3 bases from J, leaving 13 bases between. The CDR3 loop is CASSLSGDRHYGYTF. The CDR3 DNA is TGTGCCAGCAGCTTGAGTGGGGATAGGCACTATGGCTACACCTTC.